Reported below is one T cell receptor (beta chain). These data are taken from a study of blood T cell repertoires in COVID-19. Across the study: The study drew acute and convalescent COVID-19 samples from the United States, Italy and Spain.

The protocol was immunoSEQ multiplex PCR, while the TCRdb copy is restricted to in-frame clones and leaves out a portion. Of about 200,000 clones in the sample, 86% are singletons; the top ten hold more than 0.7%. Sequenced material: peripheral blood. The clonotype comes from a woman in her 70s with acute or convalescent COVID-19.

The DNA of the CDR3 is TGTGCCAGCAGCCCTCGACAGGGGGCGAAGGGAAAGCAGTACTTC. It yields the protein CASSPRQGAKGKQYF. The chain employs TRBV11-2 and TRBJ2-7, with TRBD1 identical over 10 bases. Trimming removed 5 bases from V and 8 bases from J; junction bases left unmatched: 12. Looked up from germline, CDR1 is SGHAT and CDR2 is FQNNGV. The CDR3 has 15 amino acids.